This is a list of T cell receptor beta chains from one sample in a study of Graves' ophthalmopathy and Graves' hyperthyroidism. Each CDR3 protein gets one entry after TCRdb re-called the multiplex PCR reads with MiXCR. The sample gives 150,000 or so distinct CDR3 sequences, around 40% of which show up once; roughly 8.9% is in the top ten. Sequencing input: peripheral blood. The receptors were gathered from a man aged 30 to 39 with Graves' ophthalmopathy. The CDR3 runs from the conserved cysteine through the conserved F or W. D genes are given only for firm matches. The size field is filled for only some rows; it gives once, few, many or a size class.

CASSAGLGDYGYTF	TGTGCCAGCAGCGCTGGCCTTGGGGACTATGGCTACACCTTC	-	TRBV5-4	TRBJ1-2	many
CAWSGGGPAETQYF	TGTGCCTGGAGTGGGGGCGGTCCGGCCGAGACCCAGTACTTC	-	TRBV30	TRBJ2-5	many
CASSLEITAFNYGYTF	TGTGCCAGCAGCTTGGAGATAACAGCCTTTAACTATGGCTACACCTTC	-	TRBV5-5	TRBJ1-2	-
CASSYSTVGGETQYF	TGTGCCAGCAGTTACTCGACAGTAGGAGGGGAGACCCAGTACTTC	-	TRBV6-2/TRBV6-3	TRBJ2-5	-
CATREPNSYEQYF	TGTGCCACCCGGGAACCGAATTCCTACGAGCAGTACTTC	-	TRBV2	TRBJ2-7	many
CASSFPGATEAFF	TGTGCCAGCAGTTTTCCAGGGGCCACTGAAGCTTTCTTT	-	TRBV12-3/TRBV12-4	TRBJ1-1	many
CASSYRRTAHSNYGYTF	TGTGCCAGCAGTTACAGAAGGACCGCGCATTCTAACTATGGCTACACCTTC	-	TRBV6-2/TRBV6-3	TRBJ1-2	many
CASCDEVEQYF	TGTGCCAGCTGCGATGAGGTCGAGCAGTACTTC	-	TRBV6-1	TRBJ2-7	few
CASSRGDRKYEQYF	TGTGCCAGCAGTAGAGGGGACAGGAAGTACGAGCAGTACTTC	TRBD1	TRBV6-5	TRBJ2-7	-
CASSLSRGVVTEAFF	TGTGCCAGCAGCCTAAGCCGGGGGGTTGTCACTGAAGCTTTCTTT	-	TRBV6-2/TRBV6-3	TRBJ1-1	medium-sized
CASSIGGRVREQYF	TGTGCCAGCAGCATCGGGGGCCGGGTACGCGAGCAGTACTTC	-	TRBV13	TRBJ2-7	many
CASSYEAGQMNTEAFF	TGTGCCAGCAGTTACGAGGCGGGACAGATGAACACTGAAGCTTTCTTT	TRBD1	TRBV6-2/TRBV6-3	TRBJ1-1	-
CASSYEGRMNTEAFF	TGTGCCAGCAGTTATGAGGGACGGATGAACACTGAAGCTTTCTTT	-	TRBV27	TRBJ1-1	many
CSVLSGETQYF	TGCAGCGTTTTGTCTGGGGAGACCCAGTACTTC	-	TRBV29-1	TRBJ2-5	-
CASSLDTGGGHEQYF	TGTGCCAGCAGCTTAGATACAGGGGGCGGCCACGAGCAGTACTTC	TRBD1	TRBV13	TRBJ2-7	many
CASSEIGQPQHF	TGTGCCAGCAGTGAAATAGGTCAGCCCCAGCATTTT	-	TRBV27	TRBJ1-5	-
CASSSTSGWGSTGELFF	TGTGCCAGCAGCTCGACTAGCGGATGGGGGAGCACCGGGGAGCTGTTTTTT	TRBD2	TRBV7-9	TRBJ2-2	many
CASSFRGGETQYF	TGTGCCAGCAGTTTCAGGGGTGGGGAGACCCAGTACTTC	-	TRBV28	TRBJ2-5	many
CASTKRTGMSETQYF	TGTGCCAGCACAAAAAGGACAGGGATGAGTGAGACCCAGTACTTC	TRBD1	TRBV28	TRBJ2-5	-
CASKQANSPLHF	TGTGCCAGCAAACAGGCAAATTCACCCCTCCACTTT	-	TRBV28	TRBJ1-6	once
CASSLGQIAASQETQYF	TGTGCCAGCAGCTTAGGTCAGATAGCGGCGTCTCAAGAGACCCAGTACTTC	-	TRBV11-2	TRBJ2-5	-
CASSHGPMTENRYGYTF	TGTGCCAGCAGTCACGGGCCCATGACCGAAAATAGATATGGCTACACCTTC	-	TRBV6-4	TRBJ1-2	many
CASSQDAAAWGAEAFF	TGCGCCAGCAGCCAAGATGCGGCGGCCTGGGGGGCTGAAGCTTTCTTT	-	TRBV4-3	TRBJ1-1	many
CSVRNTEAFF	TGCAGCGTTCGGAACACTGAAGCTTTCTTT	-	TRBV29-1	TRBJ1-1	-
CASSKPRHLHRSNYGYTF	TGTGCCAGCAGTAAACCAAGACACCTACACCGCTCTAACTATGGCTACACCTTC	-	TRBV28	TRBJ1-2	many
CASNLLSGEGTEAFF	TGTGCCAGCAATCTTCTATCGGGTGAAGGCACTGAAGCTTTCTTT	-	TRBV6-1	TRBJ1-1	-
CASSLRTPETQYF	TGTGCCAGCAGTTTAAGGACCCCAGAGACCCAGTACTTC	-	TRBV28	TRBJ2-5	-
CASTRRVEEAFF	TGTGCCAGCACCCGACGGGTGGAGGAAGCTTTCTTT	-	TRBV28	TRBJ1-1	many
CASSSDTSTDTQYF	TGTGCCAGCAGTTCCGACACTAGCACAGATACGCAGTATTTT	-	TRBV6-2/TRBV6-3	TRBJ2-3	many
CASSALMGSGANVLTF	TGCGCCAGCAGCGCACTGATGGGGTCTGGGGCCAACGTCCTGACTTTC	-	TRBV5-1	TRBJ2-6	few
CASSTLTGGAEAFF	TGTGCCAGTAGTACTCTTACAGGGGGGGCTGAAGCTTTCTTT	TRBD1	TRBV19	TRBJ1-1	many
CASTRWAGGYTF	TGTGCCAGCACCCGATGGGCGGGAGGCTACACCTTC	-	TRBV12-3/TRBV12-4	TRBJ1-2	-
CAWSVPSRNYEQYF	TGTGCCTGGAGTGTACCTAGTCGGAACTACGAGCAGTACTTC	-	TRBV30	TRBJ2-7	many
CASSYSGATEAFF	TGTGCCAGCAGCTATTCTGGGGCCACTGAAGCTTTCTTT	-	TRBV11-2	TRBJ1-1	many
CASSILPESSNYGYTF	TGTGCCAGTAGTATCTTGCCAGAGTCCTCTAACTATGGCTACACCTTC	-	TRBV19	TRBJ1-2	-
CASSYWGRSNTGELFF	TGTGCCAGCAGTTACTGGGGACGGTCGAACACCGGGGAGCTGTTTTTT	-	TRBV6-2/TRBV6-3	TRBJ2-2	many
CASSQLGGAGTEAFF	TGTGCCAGCAGTCAACTAGGGGGCGCGGGCACTGAAGCTTTCTTT	TRBD1	TRBV6-1	TRBJ1-1	-
CAISESLRGDPQETQCF	TGTGCCATCAGTGAGTCCTTGAGGGGAGATCCCCAAGAGACCCAGTGCTTC	-	TRBV10-3	TRBJ2-5	many
CSARLGETQYF	TGCAGTGCTAGACTAGGAGAGACCCAGTACTTC	-	TRBV20-1	TRBJ2-5	-
CASSLAGTGETGYF	TGTGCCAGCAGCCTTGCCGGGACAGGGGAAACGGGGTACTTC	TRBD1	TRBV12-3/TRBV12-4	TRBJ2-4	many
CASRRQGNQPQHF	TGTGCCAGCAGACGACAGGGCAATCAGCCCCAGCATTTT	-	TRBV28	TRBJ1-5	many
CASTHSGARKGVSEAFF	TGTGCCAGCACCCACTCTGGGGCCAGGAAAGGAGTAAGCGAAGCTTTCTTT	-	TRBV12-3/TRBV12-4	TRBJ1-1	-
CASSVTGTDYEQYF	TGTGCCAGCAGCGTAACAGGGACGGACTACGAGCAGTACTTC	-	TRBV9	TRBJ2-7	many